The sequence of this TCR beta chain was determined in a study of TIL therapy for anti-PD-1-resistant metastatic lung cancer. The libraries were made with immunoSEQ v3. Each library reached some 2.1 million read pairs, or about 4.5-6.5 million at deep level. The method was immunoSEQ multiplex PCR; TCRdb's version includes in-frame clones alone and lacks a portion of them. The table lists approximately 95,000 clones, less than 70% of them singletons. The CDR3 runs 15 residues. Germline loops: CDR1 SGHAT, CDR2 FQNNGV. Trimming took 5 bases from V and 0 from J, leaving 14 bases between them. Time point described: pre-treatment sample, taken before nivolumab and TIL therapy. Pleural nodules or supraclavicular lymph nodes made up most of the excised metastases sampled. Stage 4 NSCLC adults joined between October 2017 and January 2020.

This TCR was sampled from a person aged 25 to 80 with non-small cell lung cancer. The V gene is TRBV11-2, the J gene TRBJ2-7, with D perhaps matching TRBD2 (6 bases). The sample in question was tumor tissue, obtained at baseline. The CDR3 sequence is CASSDRDFASYEQYF. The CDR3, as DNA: TGTGCCAGCAGCGACCGGGACTTTGCCTCCTACGAGCAGTACTTC.